The clone carrying this T cell receptor beta chain has a handful of counts. The sample is drawn from a study of blood T cell repertoires in COVID-19. Methods used by the authors: Amplified reference gene primers provided the basis for estimating nucleated cell counts. Libraries were prepared by immunoSEQ multiplex PCR; TCRdb keeps only in-frame clonotypes and omits some of them. D and trimming come from the DNA, and the V and J calls and clone size come from that table. In the table there are 100,000 to 150,000 clones, 65% to 80% of which are singletons. The CDR3 loop spans 14 amino acids. The germline V and J ends were trimmed by 4 bases and 0 bases, with 10 bases remaining between them. Germline loops: CDR1 SQVTM, CDR2 ANQGSEA.

The chain combines TRBV29-1 with TRBJ1-5; possible D gene TRBD1, 5 bases. Sequenced material: peripheral blood. The sequence was obtained from an older man with acute or convalescent COVID-19. The CDR3 reads CSVAGQDSNQPQHF. CDR3 in DNA: TGCAGCGTTGCAGGGCAGGATAGCAATCAGCCCCAGCATTTT.